This passage covers 23 T cell receptor beta chains from one sample sequenced in a study of OX40 agonist ivuxolimab in advanced cancers. Data came from immunoSEQ multiplex PCR; TCRdb stores just in-frame clones and leaves some out. The data contain 75,000 or so clones, around 82% of them singletons. Material: CD4+ or CD8+ T cells sorted from blood, obtained in a trial of the OX40 agonist ivuxolimab. The receptors come from an adult with an advanced solid tumor such as melanoma, head and neck, liver or kidney cancer.

Comments on this clone: One end of the junction does not line up with germline, which may come from a read error. This chain joins TRBV7-2 and TRBJ2-7, with D perhaps matching TRBD2 (5 bases). Germline loops: CDR1 SGHTA, CDR2 FQGNSA. This CDR3 is built from 13 residues. CDR3 sequence: CASSLDVGKPSNF. CDR3 bases: TGTGCCAGCAGCTTAGATGTCGGGAAGCCCTCAAACTTC. The full variable domain, completed using reference TRBV7-2 and TRBJ2-7, is GAGVSQSPSNKVTEKGKDVELRCDPISGHTALYWYRQSLGQGLEFLIYFQGNSAPDKSGLPSDRFSAERTGGSVSTLTIQRTQQEDSAVYLCASSLDVGKPSNFGPGTRLTVT.

The chain employs TRBV19 and TRBJ1-3; D is perhaps TRBD1 (5 bases). V lost 9 bases, J lost 3 bases, and 21 bases lay in between. Germline V CDR1 and CDR2: LNHDA, SQIVND (reference sequence). CDR3 length equals 16 residues. The CDR3 loop is CASDGLPGLIGNTIYF. CDR3 nucleotides: TGTGCCAGCGATGGTTTGCCAGGGCTGATTGGAAACACCATATATTTT.

This chain links TRBV10-3 with TRBJ1-1; possibly TRBD1 for D (6 bases). Germline CDR1 is ENHRY and CDR2 is SYGVKD. CDR3 length: 11 amino acids. The V and J ends lost 4 bases and 8 bases respectively, with 8 bases between them. The CDR3 region is CAISGGREAFF. The CDR3 region has the DNA TGTGCCATCAGTGGGGGGCGGGAAGCTTTCTTT.

The chain carries TRBV11-3 and TRBJ2-7; weak D call: TRBD2 (5 bases). In germline, CDR1 is SGHNT, CDR2 YENEEA. Trimming pared 0 bases from V and 6 bases from J, leaving 12 bases between. The CDR3 runs to 14 residues. Here the CDR3 reads CASSLEGGGSEQYF. In nucleotides, the CDR3 is TGTGCCAGCAGCTTAGAAGGCGGTGGGAGCGAGCAGTACTTC.

CDR3 residues: CASRVQGATNEKLFF. The CDR3 bases are TGTGCCAGCAGGGTACAGGGTGCAACTAATGAAAAACTGTTTTTT. The chain employs TRBV27 and TRBJ1-4; D is perhaps TRBD1 (6 bases). Trimming pared 6 bases from V and 0 bases from J, leaving 11 bases between. Germline CDR1 MNHEY, CDR2 SMNVEV (reference sequence). CDR3 length: 15 amino acids.

The gene calls are TRBV11-3 and TRBJ2-7; D is perhaps TRBD1 or TRBD2 (6 bases each). V shed 5 bases and J shed 3 bases, with 17 bases lying between them. The CDR3 length is 15 residues. Germline values: CDR1 SGHNT, CDR2 YENEEA. The CDR3 is CASSLLSGGYYEQYF. The DNA of the CDR3 is TGTGCCAGCAGCCTACTATCCGGGGGCTACTACGAGCAGTACTTC.

V and J are TRBV30 and TRBJ1-2; D not resolved. V lost 5 bases to trimming and J lost 8 bases, with 15 bases between them. The germline gives CDR1 GTSNPN, CDR2 SVGIG (reference sequence). The CDR3 spans 12 residues. The CDR3 DNA follows: TGTGCCTGGCAAGGCGAACACGGCGGCTACACCTTC. This gives the protein CAWQGEHGGYTF.

Comment on this clone: An end of the junction differs from the germline gene, which may be a read error. This chain connects TRBV30 to TRBJ1-2; D gene ambiguous. The CDR3 has 11 amino acids. Germline loops: CDR1 GTSNPN, CDR2 SVGIG (reference sequence). CDR3: CAWSGQSIPYF. The DNA for the CDR3 is TGTGCCTGGAGCGGGCAGTCTATCCCCTACTTC.

CDR3 bases: TGCGCCAGCAGCACTTCCTTAGGGACAGGGGACTATGGCTACACCTTC. Translating gives CASSTSLGTGDYGYTF. This chain uses TRBV5-1 with TRBJ1-2; 10 bases agree with TRBD1. There are 16 residues in the CDR3. V lost 4 bases to trimming and J lost 3 bases; unmatched junction nucleotides: 9. Germline loops: CDR1 SGHRS, CDR2 YFSETQ.

The chain employs TRBV10-3 and TRBJ1-5; D is uncertain. Germline CDR1 ENHRY, CDR2 SYGVKD. This CDR3 region has 13 residues. The germline V and J ends were trimmed by 7 bases and 0 bases, with 7 bases remaining between them. The CDR3 loop is CAINPDSNQPQHF. CDR3 sequence (DNA): TGTGCCATCAATCCGGATAGCAATCAGCCCCAGCATTTT.

This chain connects TRBV18 to TRBJ1-1; TRBD1 might be the D (5 bases). Germline values: CDR1 KGHSH, CDR2 LQKENI. V shed 6 bases and J shed 3 bases, with 5 bases lying between them. The CDR3 is 11 amino acids. The CDR3 DNA follows: TGTGCCAGCTCGGGGGACACTGAAGCTTTCTTT. It translates to CASSGDTEAFF.

The chain links TRBV7-4 to TRBJ1-6; possibly TRBD1 for D (5 bases). V lost 4 bases to trimming and J lost 2 bases, with 21 bases between them. Germline V lookup: CDR1 SGHVT, CDR2 SQSDAQ. The CDR3 runs 19 residues. This CDR3 reads CASSSSAKTALPYNSPLHF. The CDR3 DNA sequence: TGTGCCAGCAGCTCGAGTGCCAAGACAGCCTTACCCTATAATTCACCCCTCCACTTT.

This clone has a handful of counts. The chain combines TRBV7-2 with TRBJ1-2; 8 bases agree with TRBD1. V trimming: 2 bases; J trimming: 5 bases; junction bases outside the gene matches: 7. Germline CDR1 SGHTA, CDR2 FQGNSA. This CDR3 is 15 amino acids long. The CDR3 DNA reads as TGTGCCAGCAGCTTACAGGGGGCCAAACCTTATGGCTACACCTTC. Encoded protein: CASSLQGAKPYGYTF.

The chain links TRBV28 to TRBJ2-2; 10 positions agree with TRBD2. The CDR3 covers 16 residues. Per the germline V gene, CDR1 is MDHEN and CDR2 is SYDVKM. J gave up 4 bases and V 2 bases, and 4 bases lay outside the gene matches. The CDR3 is CASSLRASGGTGELFF. The CDR3 nucleotides read TGTGCCAGCAGTTTAAGGGCTAGCGGGGGCACCGGGGAGCTGTTTTTT.

The chain combines TRBV7-2 with TRBJ1-2; D may be TRBD1 (5 bases). The germline V gene encodes CDR1 SGHTA and CDR2 FQGNSA. This CDR3 has 12 residues. V lost 3 bases, J lost 8 bases, and 10 bases lay in between. CDR3 protein: CASSLTVYGYTF. CDR3 DNA: TGTGCCAGCAGCTTGACAGTGTACGGCTACACCTTC.

The V call is TRBV5-6, the J call TRBJ2-1; the D is unclear. Germline V gene lookup returns CDR1 SGHDT and CDR2 YYEEEE. CDR3 length: 15 residues. V was trimmed by 1 base and J by 1 base, leaving 9 bases between them. CDR3 bases: TGTGCCAGCAGCTTGAGAGACCGTTCCTACAATGAGCAGTTCTTC. Protein product: CASSLRDRSYNEQFF.

This chain uses TRBV11-2 with TRBJ2-3, with TRBD1 as a possible D gene (6 bases). V lost 6 bases to trimming and J lost 1 base, with 14 bases between them. This CDR3 region has 15 residues. Germline values: CDR1 SGHAT, CDR2 FQNNGV. In DNA, the CDR3 is TGTGCCAGCAGTTTGACAGGTTACGGCACAGATACGCAGTATTTT. Translated: CASSLTGYGTDTQYF.

This chain uses TRBV7-6 with TRBJ2-7; D tentatively fits TRBD1 or TRBD2 (7 bases each). Germline V CDR1 and CDR2: SGHVS, FNYEAQ. The V and J ends lost 1 base and 3 bases respectively, with 13 bases between them. The CDR3 is 15 amino acids. The CDR3 reads CASSLERDSLYEQYF. Here the CDR3 DNA reads TGTGCCAGCAGCTTAGAGCGGGACAGCCTCTACGAGCAGTACTTC. Full variable domain (outside the CDR3, taken from reference TRBV7-6 and TRBJ2-7): GAGVSQSPRYKVTKRGQDVALRCDPISGHVSLYWYRQALGQGPEFLTYFNYEAQQDKSGLPNDRFSAERPEGSISTLTIQRTEQRDSAMYRCASSLERDSLYEQYFGPGTRLTVT.

The chain combines TRBV4-1 with TRBJ1-2, with a possible D match to TRBD1 (5 bases). Germline V gives CDR1 MGHRA, CDR2 YSYEKL. Trimming left V 0 bases short and J 5 bases short, with 25 bases between. The CDR3 has 19 residues. DNA for the CDR3: TGCGCCAGCAGCCAAGATAATAGAGGCGTAGGGGAAGGCAAGTATGGCTACACCTTC. This translates into CASSQDNRGVGEGKYGYTF.

This clone showed up just once. The chain employs TRBV19 and TRBJ2-3; the D is unclear. This CDR3 comprises 14 residues. Trimming stripped 1 base from V and 0 bases from J, with 5 bases between. Germline-derived CDR1 and CDR2 are LNHDA and SQIVND (reference sequence). Here the CDR3 reads CASSIGKSTDTQYF. DNA for the CDR3: TGTGCCAGTAGTATAGGGAAGAGCACAGATACGCAGTATTTT.

The V call is TRBV4-3, the J call TRBJ2-3, with a weak D call TRBD2 (6 bases). V was cut by 0 bases and J by 2 bases, with 12 bases left in between. The CDR3 spans 16 residues. The germline gives CDR1 LGHNA, CDR2 YSLEER. The DNA for the CDR3 is TGCGCCAGCAGCCAAGATCCAGCGGGCTACACAGATACGCAGTATTTT. Protein: CASSQDPAGYTDTQYF.

The chain has TRBV7-2 and TRBJ2-5; no reliable D call. The CDR3 runs to 12 residues. Germline loops: CDR1 SGHTA, CDR2 FQGNSA. The V end was cut by 4 bases, the J end by 5 bases, with 8 bases between. The DNA of the CDR3 is TGTGCCAGCAGCTCGCTCCTGGAGACCCAGTACTTC. Residues: CASSSLLETQYF.

This chain joins TRBV7-2 and TRBJ2-1; 11 bases are shared with TRBD2. The CDR3 contains 14 residues. J was trimmed by 8 bases and V by 0 bases; bases with no gene match: 0. CDR1 and CDR2 (germline): SGHTA, FQGNSA. The CDR3 DNA reads as TGTGCCAGCAGCTTAGCACTAGCGGGGGATGAGCAGTTCTTC. Protein product: CASSLALAGDEQFF.